This TCR beta chain was profiled in a study of vaccination and CD4 T cells after COVID-19. The treatment was: approximately 9-day PBMC culture with coronavirus spike peptide pools or control peptides (ViraFEST assay). In the ViraFEST assay, peptide-pool expansion preceded TCR sequencing of expanded clonotypes. Note on this clonotype: Antigen unknown.

The assay that was used to sequence DNA from cultured CD4+ T cells was the Oncomine TCR Beta short-read assay. TCRdb redid the calling of the PCR reads with MiXCR, one entry per CDR3 protein. The profile shows 20,000 or so distinct CDR3 sequences, around 28% of them singletons. The clonotype originates from a human donor with COVID-19. Specimen: cultured CD4+ T cells from blood.

The CDR3 sequence: CASSAGPGQGLPFRSPLHF. The DNA for the CDR3 is TGTGCCAGCAGCGCCGGACCGGGACAGGGCCTTCCGTTTAGGTCACCCCTCCACTTT. The gene calls are TRBV9 and TRBJ1-6, with 9 bases identical to TRBD1. Germline V gene sequence: CDR1 SGDLS, CDR2 YYNGEE. This CDR3 contains 19 residues. Trimming cost V 3 bases and J 10 bases; bases outside gene matches: 20.